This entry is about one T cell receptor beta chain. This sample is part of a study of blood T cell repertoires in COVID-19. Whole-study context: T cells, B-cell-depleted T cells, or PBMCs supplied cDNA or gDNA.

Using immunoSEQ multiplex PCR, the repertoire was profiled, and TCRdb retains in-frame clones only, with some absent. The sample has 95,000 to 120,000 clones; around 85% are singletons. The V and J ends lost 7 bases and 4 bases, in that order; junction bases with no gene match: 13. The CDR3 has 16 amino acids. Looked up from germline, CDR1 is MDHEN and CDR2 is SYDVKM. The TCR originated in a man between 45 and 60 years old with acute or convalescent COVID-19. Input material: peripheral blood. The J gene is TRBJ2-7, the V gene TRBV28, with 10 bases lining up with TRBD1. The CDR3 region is CASTSRAGTGAYEQYF. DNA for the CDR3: TGTGCCAGCACCTCGAGGGCCGGGACAGGGGCTTACGAGCAGTACTTC. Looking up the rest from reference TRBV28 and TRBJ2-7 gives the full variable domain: DVKVTQSSRYLVKRTGEKVFLECVQDMDHENMFWYRQDPGLGLRLIYFSYDVKMKEKGDIPEGYSVSREKKERFSLILESASTNQTSMYLCASTSRAGTGAYEQYFGPGTRLTVT.